Listed here is a single T cell receptor beta chain. Measured with immunoSEQ multiplex PCR; TCRdb has only the in-frame clones, and not every one. This sample has approximately 93,000 clones, with roughly 83% found just once. The sample's time point: peripheral blood 6 weeks after treatment start. Patients had locally advanced or metastatic urothelial carcinoma. This sample is part of a study of PD-L1 blockade in urothelial cancer. The CDR3 consists of 19 residues. V was pared by 2 bases and J by 0 bases, with 17 bases between. Germline values: CDR1 MNHNS, CDR2 SASEGT. This rearrangement joins TRBV6-1 to TRBJ2-6, with D unresolved. This TCR derives from a man between 65 and 79 years old with urothelial cancer. The input for sequencing was PBMCs, taken around atezolizumab (anti-PD-L1) treatment. The DNA for the CDR3 is TGTGCCAGCAGTGAACGGGTTGTGTATCGAGTCTCTGGGGCCAACGTCCTGACTTTC. It translates to CASSERVVYRVSGANVLTF.